This passage covers 21 T cell receptor beta chains from one sample sequenced in a study of metastatic and nonmetastatic thyroid tumors. No patient received treatment before thyroid surgery. TCRdb re-clonotyped the PCR reads via MiXCR. The sample shows some 83,000 clones, around 13% of them seen only once. The specimen sequenced was tumor tissue. These receptors originate from a female donor with papillary thyroid cancer or a benign thyroid nodule (not recorded which). Some clones in this sample may be carry-over from other donors' samples.

In this sample, this clone turned up many times. This sequence joins TRBV10-2 and TRBJ1-2, with 8 nucleotides matching TRBD1. The V gene's germline CDR1 is WSHSY and CDR2 SAAADI. The CDR3 spans 15 residues. V trimming: 4 bases; J trimming: 4 bases; junction bases outside the gene matches: 8. CDR3 protein: CASSVRTDRAYGYTF. CDR3 in DNA: TGCGCCAGCAGTGTCAGGACGGACAGGGCCTATGGCTACACCTTC.

This clone was counted ten times or more. This chain joins TRBV20-1 and TRBJ2-7, with 11 bases aligning to TRBD2. The CDR3 consists of 14 residues. Germline assignment: CDR1 DFQATT and CDR2 SNEGSKA (reference sequence). V shed 6 bases, J shed 4 bases, and the junction held 8 bases outside the gene matches. For the CDR3, the DNA is TGCAGTGCCAAACCTAGCGGGAGGACTTACGAGCAGTACTTC. The encoded protein is CSAKPSGRTYEQYF.

The sample holds many counts of this clone. The chain joins TRBV11-1 to TRBJ2-3; D might be TRBD2 (5 bases). This CDR3 has 14 residues. Germline-derived CDR1 and CDR2 are SGHAT and FQDESV (reference sequence). Trimming pared 5 bases from V and 0 bases from J, leaving 9 bases between. The CDR3: CASSRLTSTDTQYF. CDR3 DNA sequence: TGTGCCAGCAGCCGACTAACTAGCACAGATACGCAGTATTTT. The variable domain in full, with the rest retrieved from reference TRBV11-1 and TRBJ2-3, is EAEVAQSPRYKITEKSQAVAFWCDPISGHATLYWYRQILGQGPELLVQFQDESVVDDSQLPKDRFSAERLKGVDSTLKIQPAELGDSAMYLCASSRLTSTDTQYFGPGTRLTVL.

As regards this clone: This may arise from a read error, as a much more abundant clone is one base away. As DNA, the CDR3 is TGTGCCAGCATCGCGGGGAACACCGGGGAGCTGTTTTTT. Amino acid sequence: CASIAGNTGELFF. The chain carries TRBV7-9 and TRBJ2-2; D is perhaps TRBD2 (5 bases). The V gene lost 7 bases and the J gene lost 1 base, with 7 bases spanning the gap. The CDR3 runs to 13 residues. Germline CDR1 SEHNR, CDR2 FQNEAQ (reference sequence).

The rearrangement joins TRBV20-1 to TRBJ2-1; D possibly corresponds to TRBD1 (6 bases). Trimming removed 5 bases from V and 6 bases from J, with 8 bases in between. The V gene's germline CDR1 is DFQATT and CDR2 SNEGSKA (reference sequence). This CDR3 has 11 amino acids. The CDR3 here is CSALGANEQFF. The CDR3 nucleotides read TGCAGTGCTCTGGGGGCCAATGAGCAGTTCTTC.

The sample holds many counts of this clone. Compared with germline, one end of the junction differs, possibly owing to a read error. The chain carries TRBV5-1 and TRBJ2-1, with no clear D. The germline V gene has CDR1 SGHRS and CDR2 YFSETQ. The CDR3 totals 8 residues. CDR3 loop: CASSRAVF. In DNA, the CDR3 is TGCGCCAGCAGCCGCGCCGTCTTC.

This clone was recorded many times. The chain couples TRBV28 to TRBJ1-6; TRBD1 might be the D (6 bases). Trimming took off 8 bases at V and 8 bases at J, with 25 bases between the two ends. The CDR3 runs 17 residues. Germline-derived CDR1 and CDR2 are MDHEN and SYDVKM. The CDR3 DNA is TGTGCCAGCGAGTTTAAAGACTACGGACGGGGGCATTCACCCCTCCACTTT. It specifies CASEFKDYGRGHSPLHF.

This clone appeared a single time. This may stem from a read error, because a much larger clone lies one nucleotide away. The chain joins TRBV7-9 to TRBJ2-1, with D possibly being TRBD2 (6 bases). From germline, CDR1 is SEHNR and CDR2 FQNEAQ (reference sequence). The CDR3 is made up of 13 amino acids. V lost 1 base, J lost 8 bases, and 9 bases lay in between. Here the CDR3 reads CASSLGVADEQFF. As DNA, the CDR3 is TGTGCCAGCAGCTTAGGGGTAGCGGATGAGCAGTTCTTC.

This clone was detected many times. The gene calls are TRBV27 and TRBJ2-2, with D unresolved. Trimming pared 4 bases from V and 7 bases from J, leaving 7 bases between. CDR1 and CDR2 from the germline V gene are MNHEY and SMNVEV (reference sequence). The CDR3 spans 12 residues. In nucleotides, the CDR3 is TGTGCCAGCAGTTACCCCAACGGGGAGCTGTTTTTT. The encoded protein is CASSYPNGELFF.

CDR3 sequence: CASSYSRQGDYEQYV. The CDR3 DNA reads as TGTGCCAGCAGTTACTCGAGGCAGGGGGATTACGAGCAGTACGTC. The chain employs TRBV6-6 and TRBJ2-7; TRBD1 aligns across 7 bases. The germline gives CDR1 MNHNY, CDR2 SVGAGI (reference sequence). The trim removed 0 bases at V and 4 bases at J, leaving 6 bases unmatched. This CDR3 spans 15 amino acids.

This clone was counted many times. The chain uses TRBV5-1 and TRBJ1-6; unclear D gene. The CDR3 has 16 residues. Trimming took 1 base from V and 8 from J, leaving 16 bases between them. The germline V gene encodes CDR1 SGHRS and CDR2 YFSETQ. CDR3 nucleotide sequence: TGCGCCAGCAGCTTGACAGCCCTGTCCGGAGATTCACCCCTCCACTTT. Translated, it gives CASSLTALSGDSPLHF.

At least ten counts were recorded for this clone. The rearrangement joins TRBV25-1 to TRBJ1-2; D may be TRBD1 (5 bases). The CDR3 sequence is 14 residues long. Germline CDR1 reads MGHDK; CDR2 reads SYGVNS. V lost 7 bases and J 4 bases, leaving 16 bases between the germline ends. The CDR3 DNA is TGTGCCAGCATCGCTTCAGGGACCAGCTATGGCTACACCTTC. Its translation is CASIASGTSYGYTF.

A single count supports this clone. The gene calls are TRBV25-1 and TRBJ1-1; D call uncertain. CDR1 MGHDK and CDR2 SYGVNS come from the germline V gene. V gave up 7 bases and J gave up 1 base, with 4 bases separating them. This CDR3 contains 11 residues. CDR3 DNA: TGTGCCAGCACCAGGAACACTGAAGCTTTCTTT. Its protein is CASTRNTEAFF. The whole variable domain, filled in from reference TRBV25-1 and TRBJ1-1, reads EADIYQTPRYLVIGTGKKITLECSQTMGHDKMYWYQQDPGMELHLIHYSYGVNSTEKGDLSSESTVSRIRTEHFPLTLESARPSHTSQYLCASTRNTEAFFGQGTRLTVV.

This clone occurred many times. The rearrangement joins TRBV5-6 to TRBJ2-1; 9 bases line up with TRBD1. Trimming cost V 6 bases and J 8 bases; bases outside gene matches: 15. The CDR3 totals 16 residues. Germline V gene sequence: CDR1 SGHDT, CDR2 YYEEEE. The CDR3 region is CASTAASGQGVDEQFF. CDR3 DNA: TGTGCCAGCACCGCCGCTTCGGGACAGGGCGTCGATGAGCAGTTCTTC.

As to this clone: This clone may be a read error of a much larger clone one base away. The chain joins TRBV5-1 to TRBJ2-2; no clear D gene. This CDR3 has 15 amino acids. V lost 1 base, J lost 7 bases, and 14 bases lay in between. Germline V CDR1 and CDR2: SGHRS, YFSETQ. The CDR3 sequence is CASSLTSLPCGELFF. The CDR3 coding sequence is TGCGCCAGCAGCTTGACAAGTCTTCCCTGCGGGGAGCTGTTTTTT.

This clone was seen many times. The chain combines TRBV19 with TRBJ2-1, with a tentative D call TRBD2 (6 bases). Germline-derived CDR1 and CDR2 are LNHDA and SQIVND (reference sequence). The CDR3 is 13 amino acids. Trimming took off 3 bases at V and 5 bases at J, with 8 bases between the two ends. The chain's CDR3 is CASSIWGDNEQFF. The CDR3 nucleotides read TGTGCCAGTAGTATTTGGGGGGACAATGAGCAGTTCTTC.

Ten or more counts support this clone. V usage is TRBV20-1 and J usage is TRBJ2-1; possibly TRBD2 for D (6 bases). This CDR3 has 19 residues. Germline CDR1 is DFQATT and CDR2 is SNEGSKA (reference sequence). The ends were cut back, 1 base at V and 7 bases at J, with 29 bases in the middle. CDR3 sequence: CSARVTLLTRERLGNEQFF. CDR3 bases: TGCAGTGCTAGAGTTACCCTCCTTACCCGGGAGCGGTTGGGGAATGAGCAGTTCTTC.

This clone was seen at least ten times. The rearrangement uses TRBV24-1 and TRBJ1-5; D is ambiguous. CDR1 KGHDR and CDR2 SFDVKD come from the germline V gene. V shed 1 base and J shed 9 bases, with 15 bases lying between them. The length of the CDR3 is 15 residues. The CDR3 coding sequence is TGTGCCACCAGTGATTTCGGGGTGTCCAAAGGGCCCCAGCATTTT. It translates to CATSDFGVSKGPQHF.

This clone was seen many times. The chain combines TRBV30 with TRBJ2-7, with 12 bases aligning to TRBD2. The V segment lost 3 bases and the J segment 5 bases; nucleotides outside the gene matches: 5. Germline assignment: CDR1 GTSNPN and CDR2 SVGIG (reference sequence). The CDR3 runs 14 residues. The CDR3 sequence: CAWRASGRGDEQYF. In DNA form, the CDR3 reads TGTGCCTGGAGGGCTAGCGGGAGGGGGGACGAGCAGTACTTC.

The sample holds many counts of this clone. Other DNA sequences from this sample encode an identical CDR3 as well. The CDR3 sequence: CASSLVNSSYSYEQYF. Here the CDR3 DNA reads TGTGCCAGCAGCTTGGTGAACAGCTCGTACTCCTACGAGCAGTACTTC. The gene calls are TRBV5-4 and TRBJ2-7; unclear D gene. The CDR3 sequence is 16 residues long. The germline V gene has CDR1 SGHNT and CDR2 YYREEE (reference sequence). V was cut by 0 bases and J by 0 bases, with 13 bases left in between.

This clone has only a few counts. A clone one base away is much larger, so this may be a read error. The J gene is TRBJ1-6, the V gene TRBV25-1; no clear D. Germline V gene data show CDR1 as MGHDK and CDR2 as SYGVNS. CDR3 size: 12 residues. This CDR3 reads CAISDQYSPLHF. CDR3 in DNA: TGTGCCATCAGTGATCAGTATTCACCCCTCCACTTT.